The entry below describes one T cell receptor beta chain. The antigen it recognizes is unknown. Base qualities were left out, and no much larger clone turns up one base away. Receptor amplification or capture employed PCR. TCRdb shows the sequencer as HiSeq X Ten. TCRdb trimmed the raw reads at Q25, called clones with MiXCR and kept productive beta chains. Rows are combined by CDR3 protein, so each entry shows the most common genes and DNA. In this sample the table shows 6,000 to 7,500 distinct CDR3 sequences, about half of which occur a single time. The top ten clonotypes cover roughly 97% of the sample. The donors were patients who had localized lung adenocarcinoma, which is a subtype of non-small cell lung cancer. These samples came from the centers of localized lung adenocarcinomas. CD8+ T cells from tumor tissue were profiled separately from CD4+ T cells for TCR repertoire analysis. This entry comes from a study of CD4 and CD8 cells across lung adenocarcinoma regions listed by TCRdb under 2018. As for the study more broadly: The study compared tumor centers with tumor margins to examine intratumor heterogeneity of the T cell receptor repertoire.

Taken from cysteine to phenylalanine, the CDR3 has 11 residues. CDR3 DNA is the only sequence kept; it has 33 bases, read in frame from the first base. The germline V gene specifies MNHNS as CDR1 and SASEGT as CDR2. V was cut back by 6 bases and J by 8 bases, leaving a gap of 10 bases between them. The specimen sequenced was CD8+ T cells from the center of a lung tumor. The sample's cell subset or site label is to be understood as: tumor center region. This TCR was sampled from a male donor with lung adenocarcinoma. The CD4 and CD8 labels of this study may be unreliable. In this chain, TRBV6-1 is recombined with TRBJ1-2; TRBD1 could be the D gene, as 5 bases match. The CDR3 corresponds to CASRMGGGYTF. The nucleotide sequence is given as TGTGCCAGCAGGATGGGGGGAGGCTACACCTTC.